This TCR beta chain was sequenced in a study of blood T cell repertoires in COVID-19. Study-level background: Sites in the United States, Italy and Spain provided acute and convalescent COVID-19 samples.

Per germline, CDR1 MNHEY and CDR2 SVGEGT. V shed 2 bases, J shed 2 bases, and the junction held 4 bases outside the gene matches. The CDR3 spans 15 residues. Those enrolled in Seattle joined during active infection and were followed longitudinally afterward. This clone was seen a few times. Per the original methods: Amplification with reference gene primers provided the estimates of nucleated cell counts. Assay: immunoSEQ multiplex PCR; the TCRdb copy retains only in-frame clones and omits some. V and J calls and clone size follow that table, whereas D and trimming were derived from the DNA. This sample carries 85,000 to 100,000 clones, 70% to 90% of them seen once, and the ten largest clones take 18%.

This clonotype was sampled from a woman in her sixties with COVID-19, enrolled during active disease. Sequenced: peripheral blood. The chain has TRBV6-2 or TRBV6-3 and TRBJ2-3, with 7 bases aligning to TRBD2. This CDR3 is CASSYSGDYTDTQYF. CDR3 bases: TGTGCCAGCAGTTACAGCGGGGACTACACAGATACGCAGTATTTT.